These 27 T cell receptor beta chains originate from one sample sequenced in a study of cytomegalovirus exposure and HLA in healthy donors. The primer mix had 60 Vbeta and 13 Jbeta primers. The data were produced by immunoSEQ multiplex PCR, yet TCRdb's version contains in-frame clones alone and is incomplete. The listing records about 120,000 clones. The sequenced sample was PBMCs. The source of these receptors is a man aged 18-30 years in good health and CMV-seronegative.

The chain recombines TRBV5-1 with TRBJ2-5; D might be TRBD2 (6 bases). The CDR3 length is 14 residues. Germline V gene lookup returns CDR1 SGHRS and CDR2 YFSETQ. Trimming cost V 3 bases and J 5 bases, with 14 bases left between them. The CDR3 loop reads CASSSATRGETQYF. The DNA of the CDR3 is TGCGCCAGCAGCTCCGCGACTCGGGGGGAGACCCAGTACTTC.

This chain uses TRBV13 with TRBJ2-7; 8 nucleotides agree with TRBD1. Germline lookup yields CDR1 PRHDT and CDR2 FYEKMQ (reference sequence). J lost 1 base, V lost 6 bases, and 8 bases had no gene match. The CDR3 contains 15 residues. The CDR3 bases are TGTGCCAGCAGAAAAAGGACAGGGTTTTCCTACGAGCAGTACTTC. Encoded protein: CASRKRTGFSYEQYF.

The chain joins TRBV15 to TRBJ1-2; D is ambiguous. The length of the CDR3 is 13 residues. Trimming took 5 bases from V and 7 from J, leaving 14 bases between them. Germline loops: CDR1 LNHNV, CDR2 YYDKDF (reference sequence). The CDR3 DNA is TGTGCCACCAGCCTCGAGCGGGTTGGTGGCTACACCTTC. Its protein is CATSLERVGGYTF.

The chain employs TRBV7-9 and TRBJ2-7; D perhaps matches TRBD2 (6 bases). V was clipped by 0 bases and J by 6 bases, with 15 bases between them. Looked up from germline, CDR1 is SEHNR and CDR2 is FQNEAQ (reference sequence). CDR3 size: 15 residues. The CDR3 coding sequence is TGTGCCAGCAGCTTAGCGGAGCGGGCCCGCGGCGAGCAGTACTTC. Protein: CASSLAERARGEQYF.

The chain carries TRBV6-1 and TRBJ2-1; 10 bases match TRBD2. V shed 3 bases and J 7 bases; nucleotides not matched to a gene: 9. CDR3 size: 16 residues. Per the germline V gene, CDR1 is MNHNS and CDR2 is SASEGT. For the CDR3, the DNA is TGTGCCAGCAGTGACTTAGCGGGGGGCCCGCAAAATGAGCAGTTCTTC. This translates into CASSDLAGGPQNEQFF.

CDR3: CASSLRGGGVQETQYF. The CDR3, as DNA: TGTGCCAGCAGTTTAAGGGGGGGAGGCGTACAAGAGACCCAGTACTTC. The chain is built from TRBV28 and TRBJ2-5, with D possibly matching TRBD2 (7 bases). The CDR3 runs 16 residues. CDR1 and CDR2 (germline): MDHEN, SYDVKM. Trimming pared 2 bases from V and 2 bases from J, leaving 15 bases between.

The chain links TRBV6-5 to TRBJ2-1, with a weak D call TRBD1 (6 bases). Germline CDR1 MNHEY, CDR2 SVGAGI. CDR3 size: 16 residues. V lost 2 bases to trimming and J lost 8 bases, with 19 bases between them. The CDR3 reads CASSYGLVNRVHEQFF. Written as DNA, the CDR3 is TGTGCCAGCAGTTACGGCCTCGTCAACAGGGTACATGAGCAGTTCTTC.

The chain carries TRBV7-8 and TRBJ2-7; 7 bases align to TRBD1. The germline V gene has CDR1 SGHVS and CDR2 FQNEAQ. V was pared by 4 bases and J by 5 bases, with 5 bases of the junction left unmatched. This CDR3 has 13 amino acids. The CDR3 reads CASSSNRGNEQYF. As DNA, the CDR3 is TGTGCCAGCAGCTCCAACAGGGGTAACGAGCAGTACTTC.

J is TRBJ2-2 and V is TRBV9; 7 bases map to TRBD1. From germline, CDR1 is SGDLS and CDR2 YYNGEE. The CDR3 consists of 14 residues. After removal of 10 bases from V and 5 bases from J, the junction contained 11 bases not matched to a gene. The CDR3 loop reads CAPTGESVTGELFF. The CDR3 region has the DNA TGTGCCCCCACAGGGGAGTCGGTGACCGGGGAGCTGTTTTTT.

Remarks on this clone: The same CDR3 also results from other DNA sequences found in this sample. The chain recombines TRBV29-1 with TRBJ2-7, with a weak D call TRBD1 (6 bases). Germline CDR1 reads SQVTM; CDR2 reads ANQGSEA. The CDR3 covers 12 residues. Trimming pared 6 bases from V and 2 bases from J, leaving 11 bases between. The CDR3 loop reads CSVLTGPYEQYF. The CDR3 coding sequence is TGCAGCGTCCTGACAGGTCCCTACGAGCAGTACTTC.

This chain links TRBV4-1 with TRBJ2-7, with TRBD2 as a possible D gene (5 bases). The V gene lost 3 bases and the J gene lost 2 bases, with 11 bases spanning the gap. Germline CDR1 is MGHRA and CDR2 is YSYEKL. CDR3 length equals 14 residues. For the CDR3, the DNA is TGCGCCAGCAGCCAGGTGGGAGTCACCTACGAGCAGTACTTC. Protein: CASSQVGVTYEQYF.

The chain combines TRBV7-9 with TRBJ2-3; 8 nucleotides line up with TRBD2. Per germline, CDR1 SEHNR and CDR2 FQNEAQ (reference sequence). Losses at the gene ends were 3 bases for V and 2 bases for J; bases not matched to a gene: 4. The CDR3 length is 15 residues. The CDR3: CASSFTGGNTDTQYF. For the CDR3, the DNA is TGTGCCAGCAGCTTCACGGGAGGGAACACAGATACGCAGTATTTT.

The chain employs TRBV5-4 and TRBJ2-3, with 7 bases matching TRBD2. Germline CDR1 reads SGHNT; CDR2 reads YYREEE (reference sequence). V gave up 10 bases and J gave up 3 bases; unmatched junction bases: 11. The CDR3 runs to 14 residues. CDR3 sequence: CALTMGGGTDTQYF. CDR3 DNA sequence: TGTGCCCTTACAATGGGGGGGGGTACAGATACGCAGTATTTT.

With regard to this clone: Other DNA variants within this sample encode the same CDR3. This chain joins TRBV28 and TRBJ2-7, with 11 bases fitting TRBD2. The CDR3 has 16 amino acids. Unmatched junction bases numbered 7, after V lost 6 bases and J lost 0 bases. CDR1 is MDHEN and CDR2 is SYDVKM in the germline V gene. This chain's CDR3 is CASSFQTSGISYEQYF. CDR3 nucleotides: TGTGCCAGCAGCTTCCAGACTAGCGGGATCTCCTACGAGCAGTACTTC.

The chain uses TRBV6-5 and TRBJ1-2; D may be TRBD1 (5 bases). V lost 8 bases and J lost 4, with 20 bases in between. Germline V gene data show CDR1 as MNHEY and CDR2 as SVGAGI. The CDR3 has 15 amino acids. Here the CDR3 DNA reads TGTGCCAGCGGAGTTTGGGGCAGGGAAATCTATGGCTACACCTTC. Amino acid sequence: CASGVWGREIYGYTF.

The gene calls are TRBV6-5 and TRBJ2-2; the match to TRBD2 covers 10 bases. The CDR3 consists of 15 residues. J was trimmed by 4 bases and V by 5 bases; bases with no gene match: 4. CDR1 and CDR2 from the germline V gene are MNHEY and SVGAGI. CDR3 loop: CASSPGLASTGELFF. CDR3 nucleotides: TGTGCCAGCAGTCCGGGACTAGCGAGCACCGGGGAGCTGTTTTTT.

This chain links TRBV4-2 with TRBJ2-3; D may be TRBD1 (6 bases). Germline V gives CDR1 LGHNA, CDR2 YNFKEQ. Trimming shortened V by 4 bases and J by 0 bases, and 20 bases separated the two germline ends. This CDR3 contains 18 residues. CDR3 loop: CASSLVIPGTTSTDTQYF. CDR3 in DNA: TGTGCCAGCAGCCTCGTCATCCCCGGGACAACTAGCACAGATACGCAGTATTTT.

This rearrangement joins TRBV6-5 to TRBJ2-7; D may be TRBD1 (7 bases). CDR3 length: 15 amino acids. Per the germline V gene, CDR1 is MNHEY and CDR2 is SVGAGI. V lost 6 bases, J lost 0 bases, and 15 bases lay in between. As DNA, the CDR3 is TGTGCCAGCAGACTACTGGAGGGGGCCTCCTACGAGCAGTACTTC. This translates into CASRLLEGASYEQYF.

The genes are TRBV9 and TRBJ2-7; 7 bases agree with TRBD1. V was clipped by 3 bases and J by 5 bases; unmatched bases: 17. The CDR3 runs 17 residues. Germline-derived CDR1 and CDR2 are SGDLS and YYNGEE. The CDR3 reads CASSALRTGSSVDEQYF. The CDR3 DNA sequence: TGTGCCAGCAGCGCCCTCCGGACAGGATCCAGCGTCGACGAGCAGTACTTC.

J is TRBJ1-1 and V is TRBV18; D may be TRBD1 (5 bases). Germline CDR1 KGHSH, CDR2 LQKENI. Between the trimmed V and J ends, which lost 5 bases and 0 bases, there was a span of 13 bases. The CDR3 sequence is 15 residues long. This chain's CDR3 is CASSDQGNMNTEAFF. CDR3 coding DNA: TGTGCCAGCTCAGACCAGGGTAACATGAACACTGAAGCTTTCTTT.

The V gene is TRBV7-2, the J gene TRBJ2-7; possibly TRBD2 for D (6 bases). Per the germline V gene, CDR1 is SGHTA and CDR2 is FQGNSA. Trimming stripped 4 bases from V and 3 bases from J, with 13 bases between. The CDR3 loop spans 14 amino acids. The CDR3 nucleotides are TGTGCCAGCAGCTACAATAGCGGAGTCTACGAGCAGTACTTC. Residues: CASSYNSGVYEQYF.

The chain has TRBV2 and TRBJ2-1; TRBD2 agrees at 13 bases. The CDR3 loop spans 15 amino acids. CDR1 and CDR2 from the germline V gene are SNHLY and FYNNEI. V lost 6 bases, J lost 7 bases, and 6 bases stayed unmatched. CDR3 nucleotide sequence: TGTGCCAGCAGGATAACGGGACTAGCGGGAAATGAGCAGTTCTTC. Protein: CASRITGLAGNEQFF.

The rearrangement links TRBV27 to TRBJ1-1, with no clear D. The CDR3 totals 12 residues. Trimming cost V 6 bases and J 11 bases, with 16 bases left between them. Germline CDR1 is MNHEY and CDR2 is SMNVEV (reference sequence). CDR3 amino acids: CASRRAGREAFF. The CDR3 DNA reads TGTGCCAGCAGGAGGGCGGGCCGGGAGGCTTTCTTT.

The chain links TRBV5-4 to TRBJ2-3; D is unresolved. Germline CDR1 reads SGHNT; CDR2 reads YYREEE (reference sequence). V lost 1 base and J 2 bases, leaving 5 bases between the germline ends. The length of the CDR3 is 13 residues. The CDR3 loop reads CASSLTYTDTQYF. As DNA, the CDR3 is TGTGCCAGCAGCTTGACCTACACAGATACGCAGTATTTT. Full variable domain (outside the CDR3, taken from reference TRBV5-4 and TRBJ2-3): ETGVTQSPTHLIKTRGQQVTLRCSSQSGHNTVSWYQQALGQGPQFIFQYYREEENGRGNFPPRFSGLQFPNYSSELNVNALELDDSALYLCASSLTYTDTQYFGPGTRLTVL.

The gene calls are TRBV5-5 and TRBJ1-4; possibly TRBD1 for D (5 bases). Trimming cost V 1 base and J 3 bases, with 13 bases left between them. Germline-derived CDR1 and CDR2 are SGHKS and YYEKEE (reference sequence). The CDR3 is 16 amino acids. CDR3 protein: CASSLSVTGPNEKLFF. The CDR3 region has the DNA TGTGCCAGCAGCTTGAGCGTTACAGGCCCTAATGAAAAACTGTTTTTT.

CDR3 protein: CAISGPGGSISEAFF. CDR3 DNA: TGTGCCATCAGTGGGCCAGGGGGAAGTATCTCTGAAGCTTTCTTT. V usage is TRBV10-3 and J usage is TRBJ1-1, with TRBD1 matching 7 bases. The V segment lost 4 bases and the J segment 6 bases; nucleotides outside the gene matches: 11. CDR3 size: 15 residues. The germline gives CDR1 ENHRY, CDR2 SYGVKD.

The CDR3 bases are TGTGCCAGCAGCTTTACAGAATTCCCGCTACCCTACGAGCAGTACTTC. This sequence encodes CASSFTEFPLPYEQYF. V usage is TRBV5-6 and J usage is TRBJ2-7; D remains ambiguous. CDR1 and CDR2 from the germline V gene are SGHDT and YYEEEE. CDR3 length: 16 residues. The germline V and J ends were trimmed by 2 bases and 2 bases, with 17 bases remaining between them.